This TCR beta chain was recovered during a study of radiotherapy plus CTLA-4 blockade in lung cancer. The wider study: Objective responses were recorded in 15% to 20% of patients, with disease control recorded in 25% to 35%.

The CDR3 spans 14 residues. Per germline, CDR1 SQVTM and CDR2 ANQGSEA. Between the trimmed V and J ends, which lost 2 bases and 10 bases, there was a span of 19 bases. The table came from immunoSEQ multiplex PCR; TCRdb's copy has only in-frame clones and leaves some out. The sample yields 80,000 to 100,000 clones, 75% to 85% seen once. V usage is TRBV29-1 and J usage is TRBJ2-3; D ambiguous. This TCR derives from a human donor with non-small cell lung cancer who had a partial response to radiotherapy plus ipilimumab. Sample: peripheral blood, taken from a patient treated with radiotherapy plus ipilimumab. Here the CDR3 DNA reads TGCAGCGTTGAAAGGAATGCCTTACAGATGGCGCAGTATTTT. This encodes CSVERNALQMAQYF.